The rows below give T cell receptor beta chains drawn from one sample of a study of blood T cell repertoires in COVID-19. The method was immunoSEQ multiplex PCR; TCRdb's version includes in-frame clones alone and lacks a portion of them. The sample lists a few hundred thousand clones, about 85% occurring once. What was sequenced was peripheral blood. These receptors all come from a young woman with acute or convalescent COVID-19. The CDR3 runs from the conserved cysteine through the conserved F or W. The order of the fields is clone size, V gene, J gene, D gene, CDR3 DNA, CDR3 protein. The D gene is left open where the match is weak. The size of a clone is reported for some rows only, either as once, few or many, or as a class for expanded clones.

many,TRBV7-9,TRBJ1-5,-,TGTGCCAGCAGCTTGAATGGAGGGGACAATCAGCCCCAGCATTTT,CASSLNGGDNQPQHF
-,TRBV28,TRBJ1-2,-,TGTGCCAGCAGTCAGGGAGGGGAGGGCACCTTC,CASSQGGEGTF
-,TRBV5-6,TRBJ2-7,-,TGTGCCAGCAGCACAACTAGTACCGTACTCGGGCACTACGAGCAGTACTTC,CASSTTSTVLGHYEQYF
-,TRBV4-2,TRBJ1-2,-,TGTGCCAGCAGCCACCCCGCCCCGGGACAAACTAACTATGGCTACACCTTC,CASSHPAPGQTNYGYTF
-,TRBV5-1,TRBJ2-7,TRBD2,TGCGCCAGCAGCTTCGGACTAGCGGGGCCCTACGAGCAGTACTTC,CASSFGLAGPYEQYF
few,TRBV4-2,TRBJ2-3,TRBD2,TGTGCCAGCAGCCAAGATTACCAGCGGGGGGGAGGAGATACGCAGTATTTT,CASSQDYQRGGGDTQYF
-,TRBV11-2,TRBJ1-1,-,TGTGCCAGCAGCTTAGTGGGGGGCACTGAAGCTTTCTTT,CASSLVGGTEAFF
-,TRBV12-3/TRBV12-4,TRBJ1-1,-,TGTGCCAGCAGTCCCGGACAGCGTGAAGCTTTCTTT,CASSPGQREAFF
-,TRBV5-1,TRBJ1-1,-,TGCGCCAGCAGCTTGGGCAGGGTCGGCACTGAAGCTTTCTTT,CASSLGRVGTEAFF
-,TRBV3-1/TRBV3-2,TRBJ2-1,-,TGTGCCAGCAGCCGACTCAACAATGAGCAGTTCTTC,CASSRLNNEQFF
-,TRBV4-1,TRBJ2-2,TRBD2,TGCGCCAGCAGCCAATTGACTAGCTTGAGGACCGGGGAGCTGTTTTTT,CASSQLTSLRTGELFF
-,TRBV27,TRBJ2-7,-,TGTGCCAGCAGTTTCAGGGGTGGCTCCTACGAGCAGTACTTC,CASSFRGGSYEQYF
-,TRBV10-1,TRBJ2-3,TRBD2,TGCGCCAGCCAACGGGAGGGTACTAATACGCAGTATTTT,CASQREGTNTQYF
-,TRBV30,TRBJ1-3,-,TGTGCCTGGAGTAGCGGGGGTGGTGGAAACACCATATATTTT,CAWSSGGGGNTIYF
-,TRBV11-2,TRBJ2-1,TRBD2,TGTGCCAGCAGCTCACTAGCGGGGACATATTACAATGAGCAGTTCTTC,CASSSLAGTYYNEQFF
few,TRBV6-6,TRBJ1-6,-,TGTGCCAGCACCCCCCCACAGTATAATTCACCCCTCCACTTT,CASTPPQYNSPLHF
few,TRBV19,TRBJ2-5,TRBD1,TGTGCCAGTAGTATTGAAGGACAGGGGGCTGGAGAGACCCAGTACTTC,CASSIEGQGAGETQYF
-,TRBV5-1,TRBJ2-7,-,TGCGCCAGCAGCTCGGGGGACAGTTATTCCGAGCAGTACTTC,CASSSGDSYSEQYF
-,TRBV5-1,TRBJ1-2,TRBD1,TGCGCCAGCAGCGCCAGAGGGGACAGGGGATATGGCTACACCTTC,CASSARGDRGYGYTF
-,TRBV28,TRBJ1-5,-,TGTGCCAGCAGCCCGGGGGACCAGCCCCAGCATTTT,CASSPGDQPQHF
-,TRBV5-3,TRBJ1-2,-,TGTGCCCTCAGGCTCTACACCTTC,CALRLYTF
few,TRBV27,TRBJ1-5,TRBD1,TGTGCCAGCAGTTTAATGGGGACAGGGGGTCGCAATCAGCCCCAGCATTTT,CASSLMGTGGRNQPQHF
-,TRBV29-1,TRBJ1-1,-,TGCAGCGTTTTCAGCACTGAAGCTTTCTTT,CSVFSTEAFF
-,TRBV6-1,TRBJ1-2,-,TGTGCCAGCAGTGAAAGCCTCTCGGGGGATGGCTACACCTTC,CASSESLSGDGYTF
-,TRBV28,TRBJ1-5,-,TGTGCCAGCAGTTTTCCGGCTCAGGGCAGGCGCGGTGGATCAATGAATCCCCAGCATTTT,CASSFPAQGRRGGSMNPQHF
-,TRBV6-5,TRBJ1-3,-,TGTGCCAGCAGTTATTCGGTGGGGCCTGGAAACACCATATATTTT,CASSYSVGPGNTIYF
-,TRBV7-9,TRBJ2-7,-,TGTGCCAGCAGCTTAGTGGAGACAGCGTACGAGCAGTACTTC,CASSLVETAYEQYF
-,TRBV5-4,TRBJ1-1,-,TGTGCCAGCAGCTTCGGTTCATTGAACACTGAAGCTTTCTTT,CASSFGSLNTEAFF
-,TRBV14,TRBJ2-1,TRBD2,TGTGCCAGCAGCCGACTAGCGGGAGTTTACAATGAGCAGTTCTTC,CASSRLAGVYNEQFF
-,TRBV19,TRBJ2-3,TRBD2,TGTGCCAGTAGTAGACGGGGAAGCGGGGGCACAGATACGCAGTATTTT,CASSRRGSGGTDTQYF
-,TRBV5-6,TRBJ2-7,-,TGTGCCAGCAGCTTAGGACAGACCCACCGTTCGGAGCAGTACTTC,CASSLGQTHRSEQYF
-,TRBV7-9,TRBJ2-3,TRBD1,TGTGCCAGCACCCAAGGGGACAGGGGGCCCCAGTTT,CASTQGDRGPQF
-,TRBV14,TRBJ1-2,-,TGTGCCACCTCAGCGGGGCAGAACTATGGCTACACCTTC,CATSAGQNYGYTF